This T cell receptor beta chain was retrieved from a study of regulatory T cells in long-lasting Graves disease. Study-level points and caveats: TCR diversity was lower in persistent Graves' patients (versus newly diagnosed ones).

This clonotype showed up just a few times. As yet, its antigen is unknown. Documented time point: newly diagnosed GD, antithyroid drugs for less than 3 months. RNA from PBMCs was the source of the TCR library. Both iRepertoire HTBI primers and Arm-PCR of CDR3 regions were used to build the TCR beta libraries. TCRdb fed the multiplex PCR reads into MiXCR, producing one record per CDR3 protein. The sample lists about 620,000 distinct CDR3 sequences, approximately 15% occurring once. V lost 2 bases, J lost 6 bases, and 11 bases lay in between. CDR3 length equals 14 residues. The germline gives CDR1 KGHSH, CDR2 LQKENI. These same records also appear under a second study, on T cells in Graves' hyperthyroidism and ophthalmopathy. From that paper: Exclusions: uncontrolled infection, other autoimmune disease, pregnancy, lactation. HTBI primers drove first-round RT-PCR of the TCR CDR3.

This TCR was recovered from a woman aged 30 to 39 with Graves disease. Sequencing was performed on peripheral blood mononuclear cells (PBMCs), taken at new diagnosis, from a patient treated with antithyroid drugs. V usage is TRBV18 and J usage is TRBJ2-1; the D gene could be TRBD1 or TRBD2 (5 bases each). CDR3 sequence: CASSPALGVNEQFF. DNA for the CDR3: TGTGCCAGCTCACCAGCCTTGGGGGTCAATGAGCAGTTCTTC.